These 7 T cell receptor beta chains originate from one sample sequenced in a study of T cell responses to AZD1222 COVID-19 vaccine. TCRdb keeps only in-frame clones here, not all; method: immunoSEQ multiplex PCR. This sample has 150,000 to 200,000 clones, with approximately 94% found just once. The sample here was peripheral blood, taken on day 0 of AZD1222 vaccination. Every receptor here comes from an adult in good health.

The V gene is TRBV5-4, the J gene TRBJ1-2; D remains unclear. This CDR3 region has 13 residues. CDR1 and CDR2 from the germline V gene are SGHNT and YYREEE (reference sequence). V shed 0 bases and J shed 4 bases, with 7 bases lying between them. CDR3: CASSLEHSYGYTF. The DNA for the CDR3 is TGTGCCAGCAGCTTGGAACATAGCTATGGCTACACCTTC. The whole variable domain, filled in from reference TRBV5-4 and TRBJ1-2, reads ETGVTQSPTHLIKTRGQQVTLRCSSQSGHNTVSWYQQALGQGPQFIFQYYREEENGRGNFPPRFSGLQFPNYSSELNVNALELDDSALYLCASSLEHSYGYTFGSGTRLTVV.

The table lists this clone with a few counts. The chain couples TRBV6-4 to TRBJ2-6, with 11 bases fitting TRBD2. The CDR3 is 16 amino acids. V was pared by 6 bases and J by 0 bases, with 1 base of the junction left unmatched. Per germline, CDR1 MRHNA and CDR2 SNTAGT. CDR3 protein: CASSGTSGSGANVLTF. The CDR3 DNA follows: TGTGCCAGCAGCGGGACTAGCGGCTCTGGGGCCAACGTCCTGACTTTC.

The chain couples TRBV27 to TRBJ2-3; the D is unclear. The V end was cut by 6 bases, the J end by 3 bases, with 22 bases between. The CDR3 extends over 17 amino acids. Germline CDR1 reads MNHEY; CDR2 reads SMNVEV (reference sequence). The CDR3 DNA follows: TGTGCCAGCAGCCCCACCCAGAGCGTTCAAGGGACAGATACGCAGTATTTT. Residues: CASSPTQSVQGTDTQYF.

This chain connects TRBV7-6 to TRBJ1-1; D might be TRBD1 (6 bases). Trimming took 4 bases from V and 2 from J, leaving 8 bases between them. CDR1 is SGHVS and CDR2 is FNYEAQ in the germline V gene. The CDR3 consists of 13 residues. The DNA of the CDR3 is TGTGCCAGCAGCTCGGACAGTAACACTGAAGCTTTCTTT. Protein product: CASSSDSNTEAFF.

This chain joins TRBV11-2 and TRBJ1-2, with D perhaps TRBD1 (5 bases). The CDR3 runs to 14 residues. Germline V CDR1 and CDR2: SGHAT, FQNNGV. Trimming left V 1 base short and J 6 bases short, with 12 bases between. DNA of the CDR3: TGTGCCAGCAGCTTAGCTGGCGGGACGGATGGCTACACCTTC. As protein: CASSLAGGTDGYTF.

The chain employs TRBV6-5 and TRBJ1-2, with 9 positions matching TRBD1. The trim removed 9 bases at V and 5 bases at J, leaving 7 bases unmatched. Germline loops: CDR1 MNHEY, CDR2 SVGAGI. The CDR3 extends over 13 amino acids. CDR3 residues: CASHTGGSYGYTF. The DNA of the CDR3 is TGTGCCAGTCACACAGGGGGCTCTTATGGCTACACCTTC.

J is TRBJ1-1 and V is TRBV5-4, with 8 bases lining up with TRBD1. Losses at the gene ends were 4 bases for V and 1 base for J; bases not matched to a gene: 6. CDR3 size: 15 residues. CDR1 SGHNT and CDR2 YYREEE come from the germline V gene (reference sequence). This chain's CDR3 is CASSGQGGWNTEAFF. In DNA form, the CDR3 reads TGTGCCAGCAGCGGACAGGGAGGATGGAACACTGAAGCTTTCTTT.